The rows below give T cell receptor beta chains drawn from one sample of a study of Graves' ophthalmopathy and Graves' hyperthyroidism. TCRdb processed the multiplex PCR reads anew with MiXCR; each CDR3 protein has one entry. The table has 620,000 or so distinct CDR3 sequences, 22% seen once. The sequenced material came from peripheral blood. The receptors derive from a woman between 18 and 29 years old with stable Graves' hyperthyroidism. Some clones in this sample may be carry-over from other donors' samples. Both conserved end residues are part of each CDR3. The D gene is left open where the match is weak. A clone size is listed for some rows: how often the clone was seen (once, few, many), or a class if it is expanded.

TRBV11-3,-,-,TRBJ1-6,TGTGCCAGCAGCCCCGCCCGAGCGGTAACGGCCGCTAATTCACCCCTCCACTTT,CASSPARAVTAANSPLHF
TRBV6-2/TRBV6-3,many,-,TRBJ2-2,TGTGCCAGCAGTTACTCGCCAGGGTGGGACACCGGGGAGCTGTTTTTT,CASSYSPGWDTGELFF
TRBV2,-,-,TRBJ1-2,TGTGCCAGCAGTGTGGTCAGGGTGGATGGCTACACCTTC,CASSVVRVDGYTF
TRBV6-5,many,TRBD2,TRBJ2-4,TGTGCCAGCAGTTACGGCCTAGCGGGGGGCCATCGGTACTTC,CASSYGLAGGHRYF
TRBV13,many,-,TRBJ2-5,TGTGCCAGCAGCGACGGTGGGCCGGGACTTCAAGAGACCCAGTACTTC,CASSDGGPGLQETQYF
TRBV12-3/TRBV12-4,many,-,TRBJ2-2,TGTGCCAGCAGCCAGCTAGAGGGGCACGGGGAGCTGTTTTTT,CASSQLEGHGELFF
TRBV2,many,-,TRBJ1-1,TGTGCCAGCTGGCGGGGGATGAACACTGAAGCTTTCTTT,CASWRGMNTEAFF
TRBV6-1,many,TRBD1,TRBJ1-2,TGTGCCAGCAACCCGGCGGGAGACAGGGGGCTTTGGGGCTACACCTTC,CASNPAGDRGLWGYTF
TRBV29-1,many,TRBD1,TRBJ1-2,TGCAGCGTTAACCAGGGGGCAGTAGGCTACACCTTC,CSVNQGAVGYTF
TRBV20-1,many,-,TRBJ2-4,TGCAGTGCTAGCCCCTCTAACATTCAGTACTTC,CSASPSNIQYF